These T cell receptor beta chains were read from a single sample in a study of metastatic and nonmetastatic thyroid tumors. TCRdb reprocessed the PCR reads via MiXCR. The sample carries over 45,000 clones, around 21% recorded once. The sequenced material came from blood. Source of these receptors: a male donor with papillary thyroid cancer or a benign thyroid nodule (not recorded which). Some clones in this sample may be carry-over from other donors' samples. Each CDR3 is given with its conserved first and last residue. A D gene is named only where the DNA matches it firmly. Some rows mark clone size as missing; the rest say once, few, many or name a class of expanded clone.

CDR3 DNA: TGTGCCAGTAGACAACAATCCGGGACAGGACCCTACGAGCAGTACTTC
CDR3 protein: CASRQQSGTGPYEQYF
J gene: TRBJ2-7
clone size: many
D gene: TRBD1
V gene: TRBV19

CDR3 DNA: TGCGCCAGCAGCCAAGAGGCTAGCGGGGTATCAATTGTGGGGGAGCTGTTTTTT
CDR3 protein: CASSQEASGVSIVGELFF
J gene: TRBJ2-2
clone size: many
D gene: TRBD2
V gene: TRBV4-1

CDR3 DNA: TGTGCCAGCTCACCTCAGCCAACTGGAGGCAATGAGCAGTTCTTC
CDR3 protein: CASSPQPTGGNEQFF
J gene: TRBJ2-1
clone size: NA
D gene: NA
V gene: TRBV18

CDR3 DNA: TGTGCCAGCAGTTACTCGACGTCTAGCGGGAGTAAGGCAGATACGCAGTATTTT
CDR3 protein: CASSYSTSSGSKADTQYF
J gene: TRBJ2-3
clone size: many
D gene: TRBD2
V gene: TRBV6-6

CDR3 DNA: TGTTCCAGCAGTTCCGGACGGGCCGGGACGAGCTCCTACGATCAGTACTTC
CDR3 protein: CSSSSGRAGTSSYDQYF
J gene: TRBJ2-7
clone size: few
D gene: NA
V gene: TRBV28

CDR3 DNA: TGTGCCAGCAGTCGGGGACTAGCGGGAGGTGGAGGTCGTTTTGTTACGCAGTATTTT
CDR3 protein: CASSRGLAGGGGRFVTQYF
J gene: TRBJ2-3
clone size: once
D gene: TRBD2
V gene: TRBV7-2

CDR3 DNA: TGCGCCAGCAGCAACCTAGCGGGGCCCTCTCAAGGCACCGGGGAGCTGTTTTTT
CDR3 protein: CASSNLAGPSQGTGELFF
J gene: TRBJ2-2
clone size: NA
D gene: TRBD2
V gene: TRBV5-1

CDR3 DNA: TGCAGTGCGACTGGTTGGGGGCGGAACGGTAATGAGCAGTTCTTC
CDR3 protein: CSATGWGRNGNEQFF
J gene: TRBJ2-1
clone size: many
D gene: NA
V gene: TRBV20-1

CDR3 DNA: TGTGCCAGCAGTACCAGAGGGGGTTACGAGCAGTACTTC
CDR3 protein: CASSTRGGYEQYF
J gene: TRBJ2-7
clone size: many
D gene: NA
V gene: TRBV13

CDR3 DNA: TGTGCCAGCAGTAACCGTGCGTACGAGCAGTACTTC
CDR3 protein: CASSNRAYEQYF
J gene: TRBJ2-7
clone size: NA
D gene: NA
V gene: TRBV7-9

CDR3 DNA: TGCGCCAGCAGCCAGAACTGGAATGAGCAGTTCTTC
CDR3 protein: CASSQNWNEQFF
J gene: TRBJ2-1
clone size: many
D gene: NA
V gene: TRBV4-1

CDR3 DNA: TGTGCCAGCAGTTTATCGGGCCTCGGGGGGAGTAGCAATCAGCCCCAGCATTTT
CDR3 protein: CASSLSGLGGSSNQPQHF
J gene: TRBJ1-5
clone size: many
D gene: NA
V gene: TRBV27

CDR3 DNA: TGTGCCAGCAGCTCCTCTGGACAGCACACCGGGGAGCTGTTTTTT
CDR3 protein: CASSSSGQHTGELFF
J gene: TRBJ2-2
clone size: many
D gene: NA
V gene: TRBV7-3

CDR3 DNA: TGTGCCAGCAGCCTTAGCGGTATATACGAGCAGTACTTC
CDR3 protein: CASSLSGIYEQYF
J gene: TRBJ2-7
clone size: NA
D gene: NA
V gene: TRBV11-2

CDR3 DNA: TGTGCCAGCAGCCCCAACCAGGGGGCGTCTGGCTACACCTTC
CDR3 protein: CASSPNQGASGYTF
J gene: TRBJ1-2
clone size: many
D gene: TRBD1
V gene: TRBV12-3/TRBV12-4

CDR3 DNA: TGTGCCACCAGTGATGCCGTGGGGGCCCAAGAGACCCAGTACTTC
CDR3 protein: CATSDAVGAQETQYF
J gene: TRBJ2-5
clone size: NA
D gene: NA
V gene: TRBV24-1

CDR3 DNA: TGCAGTCTCGAGCGGGGGAGCTCCTACGAGCAGTACTTC
CDR3 protein: CSLERGSSYEQYF
J gene: TRBJ2-7
clone size: few
D gene: TRBD2
V gene: TRBV20-1

CDR3 DNA: TGTGCCAGCAGTTTATTACAGAACACCGGGGAGCTGTTTTTT
CDR3 protein: CASSLLQNTGELFF
J gene: TRBJ2-2
clone size: many
D gene: NA
V gene: TRBV28